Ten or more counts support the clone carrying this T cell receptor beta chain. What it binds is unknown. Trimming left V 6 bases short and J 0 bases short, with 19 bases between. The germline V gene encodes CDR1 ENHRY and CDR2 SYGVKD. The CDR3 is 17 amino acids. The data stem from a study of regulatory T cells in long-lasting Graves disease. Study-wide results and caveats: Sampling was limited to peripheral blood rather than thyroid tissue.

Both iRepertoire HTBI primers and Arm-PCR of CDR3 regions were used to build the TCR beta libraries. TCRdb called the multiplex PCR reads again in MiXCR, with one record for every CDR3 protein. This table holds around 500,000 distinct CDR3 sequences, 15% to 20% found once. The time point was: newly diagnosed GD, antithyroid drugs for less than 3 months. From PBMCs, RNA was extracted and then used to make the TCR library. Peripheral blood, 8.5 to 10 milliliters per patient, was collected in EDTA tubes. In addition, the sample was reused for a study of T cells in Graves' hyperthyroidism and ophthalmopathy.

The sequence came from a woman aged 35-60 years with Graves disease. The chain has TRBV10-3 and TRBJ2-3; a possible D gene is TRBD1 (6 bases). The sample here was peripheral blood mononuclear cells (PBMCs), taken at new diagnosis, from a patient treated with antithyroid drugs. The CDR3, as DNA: TGTGCCATCAGGGGACGGTGGGACAACCTGAGCACAGATACGCAGTATTTT. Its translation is CAIRGRWDNLSTDTQYF.